The 9 T cell receptor beta chains given below trace back to one sample, sequenced in a study of radiation and T cells in renal cell carcinoma. Time point indicated: baseline pretreatment blood. Specified treatment: 15 Gy SBRT to primary tumor, nephrectomy 4 weeks later. The assay was immunoSEQ multiplex PCR, and TCRdb's table has in-frame clones only and misses some. The repertoire holds some 100,000 clones, with 70% to 85% as singletons. Here the sequenced sample was blood, taken from a patient whose treatment included radiotherapy and nephrectomy. Receptors originate from a man between 60 and 75 years old with renal cell carcinoma.

This clone was seen just once. The rearrangement uses TRBV11-3 and TRBJ2-3; 10 bases are shared with TRBD2. The CDR3 runs to 16 residues. J gave up 4 bases and V 3 bases, and 7 bases lay outside the gene matches. Germline V lookup: CDR1 SGHNT, CDR2 YENEEA. DNA of the CDR3: TGTGCCAGCAGCTTCGCTAGCGGGAGTGAGGCAGATACGCAGTATTTT. Protein sequence: CASSFASGSEADTQYF.

The CDR3 sequence: CSVEVTSGFPNYEQYF. The CDR3 region has the DNA TGCAGCGTTGAGGTCACTAGCGGGTTTCCCAACTACGAGCAGTACTTC. The V gene is TRBV29-1, the J gene TRBJ2-7, with 9 bases identical to TRBD2. Germline V gene lookup returns CDR1 SQVTM and CDR2 ANQGSEA. Trimming took 3 bases from V and 3 from J; bases not matched to a gene: 12. The CDR3 contains 16 residues.

This chain uses TRBV28 with TRBJ1-1; D might be TRBD1 (5 bases). V was trimmed by 4 bases and J by 6 bases, leaving 6 bases between them. CDR1 is MDHEN, CDR2 SYDVKM, per germline. The CDR3 has 11 residues. CDR3 sequence: CASSWGAEAFF. CDR3 nucleotide sequence: TGTGCCAGCAGTTGGGGGGCTGAAGCTTTCTTT.

The J gene is TRBJ2-2, the V gene TRBV5-1; D not resolved. V shed 2 bases and J shed 2 bases, with 13 bases lying between them. This CDR3 has 16 residues. Germline values: CDR1 SGHRS, CDR2 YFSETQ. CDR3 in amino acids: CASSFSLAANTGELFF. The CDR3 nucleotides are TGCGCCAGCAGCTTCTCATTAGCAGCAAACACCGGGGAGCTGTTTTTT.

The chain recombines TRBV5-4 with TRBJ1-1; D call uncertain. In germline, CDR1 is SGHNT, CDR2 YYREEE (reference sequence). V shed 3 bases and J shed 3 bases, with 21 bases lying between them. The CDR3 extends over 17 amino acids. The CDR3 spells CASSYSYGGHVDTEAFF. The DNA for the CDR3 is TGTGCCAGCAGCTACTCCTACGGCGGGCATGTTGACACTGAAGCTTTCTTT. The whole variable domain, filled in from reference TRBV5-4 and TRBJ1-1, reads ETGVTQSPTHLIKTRGQQVTLRCSSQSGHNTVSWYQQALGQGPQFIFQYYREEENGRGNFPPRFSGLQFPNYSSELNVNALELDDSALYLCASSYSYGGHVDTEAFFGQGTRLTVV.

The CDR3 DNA reads TGTGCCAGCAGCTTACCGAGCGGGAGTATCCCCTACGAGCAGTACTTC. Translating it yields CASSLPSGSIPYEQYF. The genes are TRBV7-9 and TRBJ2-7; 8 bases align to TRBD2. The CDR3 is made up of 16 amino acids. The germline V gene encodes CDR1 SEHNR and CDR2 FQNEAQ (reference sequence). J lost 2 bases, V lost 2 bases, and 8 bases had no gene match.

This clone was seen just once. The rearrangement links TRBV7-2 to TRBJ2-7; 9 nucleotides line up with TRBD1. V dropped 4 bases and J dropped 5; count of bases not matched to a gene: 3. CDR1 and CDR2 (germline): SGHTA, FQGNSA. The length of the CDR3 is 13 residues. The CDR3, as DNA: TGTGCCAGCAGCTCAAGGACAGGGGACGAGCAGTACTTC. It is translated as CASSSRTGDEQYF.

This chain links TRBV28 with TRBJ1-5; maybe TRBD1 (6 bases). The germline CDR1 and CDR2 sequences are MDHEN and SYDVKM. The ends were cut back, 3 bases at V and 3 bases at J, with 12 bases in the middle. The CDR3 has 15 residues. The CDR3 DNA reads TGTGCCAGCAGTTTGGTCAGGGGCCTCAATCAGCCCCAGCATTTT. This translates into CASSLVRGLNQPQHF.

The rearrangement links TRBV2 to TRBJ2-2; the D is unclear. The V and J ends lost 6 bases and 5 bases respectively, with 10 bases between them. The germline gives CDR1 SNHLY, CDR2 FYNNEI. CDR3 length: 13 residues. The CDR3 sequence is CASSVDSTGELFF. For the CDR3, the DNA is TGTGCCAGCAGCGTAGACTCGACCGGGGAGCTGTTTTTT.